The source of this T cell receptor beta chain is a study of shared clonotypes between healthy human individuals. This clone showed up just a few times. Trimming removed 0 bases from V and 2 bases from J, with 12 bases in between. This CDR3 region has 15 residues. Looked up from germline, CDR1 is SGDLS and CDR2 is YYNGEE. This table comes from immunoSEQ multiplex PCR, and its TCRdb copy is limited to in-frame clones, with some not included. The table includes 550,000 to 700,000 clones, around three quarters detected once. The V and J genes are TRBV9 and TRBJ2-7; D may be TRBD1 (6 bases). Sequencing used memory CD4+ T cells sorted from blood. The sample's subset: CD45RA-negative fraction. The receptor was isolated from a woman aged 25 to 45 in good health. The CDR3 region has the DNA TGTGCCAGCAGCGTAGCTCCAGGGGACGCCTACGAGCAGTACTTC. This codes for CASSVAPGDAYEQYF. Full variable domain (rest looked up from reference TRBV9 and TRBJ2-7): DSGVTQTPKHLITATGQRVTLRCSPRSGDLSVYWYQQSLDQGLQFLIQYYNGEERAKGNILERFSAQQFPDLHSELNLSSLELGDSALYFCASSVAPGDAYEQYFGPGTRLTVT.